This entry features one T cell receptor beta chain sequence. What it binds is not known. Template material for amplifying TCR beta CDR3 regions consisted of RNA transcripts. When the TCR CDR3 underwent first-round RT-PCR, the HTBI primer set was used. A single record per CDR3 protein comes from TCRdb applying MiXCR to the multiplex PCR reads. This sample has 250,000 or so distinct CDR3 sequences, with roughly 15% found just once. These data belong to a study of T cells in Graves' hyperthyroidism and ophthalmopathy. The study, taken as a whole, reports: Blood also carried most thyroid clonotypes expanded above 0.001.

V was shortened by 6 bases and J by 3 bases, with 18 bases between the two germline ends. The V gene's germline CDR1 is DFQATT and CDR2 SNEGSKA (reference sequence). The CDR3 spans 14 residues. Not enrolled were patients with uncontrolled infection, other autoimmune disease, pregnancy or lactation. It was at first hyperthyroidism diagnosis, before any ophthalmopathy symptoms, that the blood sample was taken. The PBMCs had their origin in 7.5 to 10 ml of fresh peripheral blood. Sequencing was done on a sample of blood. V usage is TRBV20-1 and J usage is TRBJ2-7; TRBD2 is a possible D gene (6 bases). This receptor was identified in a woman aged 40-49 years with Graves' hyperthyroidism that later progressed to Graves' ophthalmopathy. The CDR3 loop is CSAPEGPNFYEQYF. The CDR3 region has the DNA TGCAGTGCCCCGGAGGGCCCAAACTTCTACGAGCAGTACTTC.